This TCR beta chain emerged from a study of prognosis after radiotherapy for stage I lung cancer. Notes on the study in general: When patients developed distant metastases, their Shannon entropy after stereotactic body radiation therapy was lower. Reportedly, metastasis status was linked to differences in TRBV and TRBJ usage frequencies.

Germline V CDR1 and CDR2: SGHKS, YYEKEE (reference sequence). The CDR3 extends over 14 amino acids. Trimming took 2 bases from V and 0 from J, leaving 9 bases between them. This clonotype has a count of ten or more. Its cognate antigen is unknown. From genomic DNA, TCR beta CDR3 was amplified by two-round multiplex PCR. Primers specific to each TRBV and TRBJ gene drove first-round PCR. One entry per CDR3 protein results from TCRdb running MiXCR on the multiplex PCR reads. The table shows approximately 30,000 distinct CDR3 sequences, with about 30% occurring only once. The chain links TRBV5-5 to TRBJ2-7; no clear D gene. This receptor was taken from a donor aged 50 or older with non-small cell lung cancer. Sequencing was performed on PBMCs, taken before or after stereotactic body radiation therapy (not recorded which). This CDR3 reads CASSFTQHSYEQYF. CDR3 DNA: TGTGCCAGCAGCTTTACACAACACTCCTACGAGCAGTACTTC.